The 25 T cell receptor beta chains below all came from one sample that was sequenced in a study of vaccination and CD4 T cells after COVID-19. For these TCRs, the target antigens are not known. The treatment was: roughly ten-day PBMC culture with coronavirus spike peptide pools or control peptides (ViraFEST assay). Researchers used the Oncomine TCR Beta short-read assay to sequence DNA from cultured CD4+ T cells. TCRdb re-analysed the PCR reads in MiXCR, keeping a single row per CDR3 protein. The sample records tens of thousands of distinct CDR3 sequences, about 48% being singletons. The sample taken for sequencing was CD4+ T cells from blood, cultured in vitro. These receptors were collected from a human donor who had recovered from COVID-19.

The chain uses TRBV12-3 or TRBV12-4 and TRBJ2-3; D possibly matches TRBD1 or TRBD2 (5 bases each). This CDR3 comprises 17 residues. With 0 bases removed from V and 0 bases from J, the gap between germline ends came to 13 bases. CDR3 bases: TGTGCCAGCAGTTTAGCGGGGGTTAGCGTAAGCACAGATACGCAGTATTTT. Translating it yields CASSLAGVSVSTDTQYF.

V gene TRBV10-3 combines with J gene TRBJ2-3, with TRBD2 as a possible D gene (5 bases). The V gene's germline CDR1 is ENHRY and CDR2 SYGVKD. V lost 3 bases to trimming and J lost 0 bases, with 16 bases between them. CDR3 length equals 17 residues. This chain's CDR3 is CAISDPSSSSSTDTQYF. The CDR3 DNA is TGTGCCATCAGTGACCCCTCTAGCAGTTCTAGCACAGATACGCAGTATTTT.

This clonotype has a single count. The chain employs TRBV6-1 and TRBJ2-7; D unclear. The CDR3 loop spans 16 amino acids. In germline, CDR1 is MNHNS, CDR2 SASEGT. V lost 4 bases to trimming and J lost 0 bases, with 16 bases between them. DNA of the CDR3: TGTGCCAGCAGTGTAGGAAGGAGTAGGAGCTCCTACGAGCAGTACTTC. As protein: CASSVGRSRSSYEQYF.

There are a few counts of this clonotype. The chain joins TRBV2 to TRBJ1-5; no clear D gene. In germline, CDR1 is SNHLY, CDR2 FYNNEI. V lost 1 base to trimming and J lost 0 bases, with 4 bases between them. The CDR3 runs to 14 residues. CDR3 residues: CASSEENSNQPQHF. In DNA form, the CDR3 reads TGTGCCAGCAGTGAAGAGAATAGCAATCAGCCCCAGCATTTT.

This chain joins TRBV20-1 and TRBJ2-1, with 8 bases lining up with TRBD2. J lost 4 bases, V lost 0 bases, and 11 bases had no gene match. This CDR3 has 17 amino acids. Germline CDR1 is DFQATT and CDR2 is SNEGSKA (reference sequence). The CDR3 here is CSARDRLAGTIYNEQFF. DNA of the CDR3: TGCAGTGCTAGAGATCGGTTAGCGGGGACCATTTACAATGAGCAGTTCTTC.

CDR3 loop: CASSQGLAGWTGELFF. The CDR3 DNA is TGTGCCAGCAGCCAAGGTCTAGCGGGATGGACCGGGGAGCTGTTTTTT. V and J are TRBV4-2 and TRBJ2-2, with 9 bases lining up with TRBD2. There are 16 residues in the CDR3. With V trimmed by 1 base and J by 5 bases, 5 bases remained unmatched. Germline V CDR1 and CDR2: LGHNA, YNFKEQ.

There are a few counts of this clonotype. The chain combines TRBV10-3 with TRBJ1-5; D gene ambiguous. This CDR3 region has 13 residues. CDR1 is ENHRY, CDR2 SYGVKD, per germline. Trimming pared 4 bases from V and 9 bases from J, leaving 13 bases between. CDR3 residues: CAISADSIGPQHF. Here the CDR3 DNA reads TGTGCCATCAGTGCGGACTCGATCGGGCCCCAGCATTTT.

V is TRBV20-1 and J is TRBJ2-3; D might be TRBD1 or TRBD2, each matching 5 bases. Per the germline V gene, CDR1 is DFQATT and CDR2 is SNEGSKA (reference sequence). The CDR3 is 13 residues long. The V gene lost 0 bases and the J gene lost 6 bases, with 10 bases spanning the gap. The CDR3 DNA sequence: TGCAGTGCTAGAGAGGCCGGGGCGGATACGCAGTATTTT. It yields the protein CSAREAGADTQYF.

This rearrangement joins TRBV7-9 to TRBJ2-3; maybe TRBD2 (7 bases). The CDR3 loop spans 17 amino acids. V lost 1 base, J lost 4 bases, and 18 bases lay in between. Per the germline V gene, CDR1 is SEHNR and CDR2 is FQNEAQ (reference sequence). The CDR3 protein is CASSLGGGTSWADTQYF. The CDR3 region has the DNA TGTGCCAGCAGCTTAGGGGGGGGGACATCCTGGGCAGATACGCAGTATTTT. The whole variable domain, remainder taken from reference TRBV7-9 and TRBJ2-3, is DTGVSQNPRHKITKRGQNVTFRCDPISEHNRLYWYRQTLGQGPEFLTYFQNEAQLEKSRLLSDRFSAERPKGSFSTLEIQRTEQGDSAMYLCASSLGGGTSWADTQYFGPGTRLTVL.

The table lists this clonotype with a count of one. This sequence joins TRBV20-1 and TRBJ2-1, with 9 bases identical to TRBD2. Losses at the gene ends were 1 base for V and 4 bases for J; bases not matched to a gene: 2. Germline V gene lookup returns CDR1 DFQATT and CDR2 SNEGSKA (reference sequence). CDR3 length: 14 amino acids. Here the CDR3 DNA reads TGCAGTGCTAGAGGTAGCGGGGGTTACAATGAGCAGTTCTTC. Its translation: CSARGSGGYNEQFF.

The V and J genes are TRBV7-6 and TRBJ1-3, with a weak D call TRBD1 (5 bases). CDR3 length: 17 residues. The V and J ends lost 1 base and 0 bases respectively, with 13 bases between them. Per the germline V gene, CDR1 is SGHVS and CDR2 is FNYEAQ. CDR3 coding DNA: TGTGCCAGCAGCTTAGTTGGGGGACCGAGCTCTGGAAACACCATATATTTT. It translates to CASSLVGGPSSGNTIYF.

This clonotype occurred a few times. The CDR3 DNA reads as TGTGCCAGCAGCTTTCTTCTGGGGACAGGAATTACCGGGGAGCTGTTTTTT. Its protein is CASSFLLGTGITGELFF. The J gene is TRBJ2-2, the V gene TRBV7-2, with 8 bases aligning to TRBD1. This CDR3 has 17 residues. Germline CDR1 and CDR2: SGHTA and FQGNSA. Unmatched junction bases numbered 11, after V lost 3 bases and J lost 5 bases.

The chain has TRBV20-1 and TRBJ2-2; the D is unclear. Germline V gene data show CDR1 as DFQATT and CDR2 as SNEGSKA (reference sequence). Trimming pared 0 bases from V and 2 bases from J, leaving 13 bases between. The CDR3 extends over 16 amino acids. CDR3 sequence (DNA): TGCAGTGCTAGAGATCAAGGCAGGTCAAACACCGGGGAGCTGTTTTTT. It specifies CSARDQGRSNTGELFF.

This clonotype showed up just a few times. For the CDR3, the DNA is TGTGCCAGCAGCGGGGACAGCAATCAGCCCCAGCATTTT. This sequence encodes CASSGDSNQPQHF. The chain couples TRBV25-1 to TRBJ1-5; weak D call: TRBD1 (5 bases). The CDR3 covers 13 residues. V lost 6 bases, J lost 1 base, and 7 bases lay in between. Germline V CDR1 and CDR2: MGHDK, SYGVNS.

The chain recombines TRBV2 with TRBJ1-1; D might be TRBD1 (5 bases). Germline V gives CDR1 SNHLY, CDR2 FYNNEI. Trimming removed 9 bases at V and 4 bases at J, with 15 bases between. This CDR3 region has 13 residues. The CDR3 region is CASRRGEGTEAFF. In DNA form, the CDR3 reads TGTGCCAGTCGCCGGGGCGAGGGCACTGAAGCTTTCTTT.

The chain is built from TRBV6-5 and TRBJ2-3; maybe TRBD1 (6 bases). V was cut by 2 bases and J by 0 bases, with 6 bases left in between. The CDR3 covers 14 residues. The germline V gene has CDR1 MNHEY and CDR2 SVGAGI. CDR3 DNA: TGTGCCAGCAGTTACGGGGGCAGCACAGATACGCAGTATTTT. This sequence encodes CASSYGGSTDTQYF.

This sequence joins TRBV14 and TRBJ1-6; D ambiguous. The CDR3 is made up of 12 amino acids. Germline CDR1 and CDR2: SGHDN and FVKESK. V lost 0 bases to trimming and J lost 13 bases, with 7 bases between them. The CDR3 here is CASSQDRPPLHF. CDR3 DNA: TGTGCCAGCAGCCAAGATCGTCCGCCCCTCCACTTT.

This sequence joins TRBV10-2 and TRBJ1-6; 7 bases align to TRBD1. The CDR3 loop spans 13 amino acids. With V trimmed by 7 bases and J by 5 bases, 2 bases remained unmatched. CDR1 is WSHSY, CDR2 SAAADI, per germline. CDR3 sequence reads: CASTRGNNSPLHF. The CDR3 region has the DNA TGCGCCAGCACCAGGGGGAATAATTCACCCCTCCACTTT.

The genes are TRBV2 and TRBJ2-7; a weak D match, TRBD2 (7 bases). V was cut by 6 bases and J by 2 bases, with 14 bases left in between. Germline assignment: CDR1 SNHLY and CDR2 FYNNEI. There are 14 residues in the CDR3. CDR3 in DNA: TGTGCCAGCAGGTGGGGAGGGGGGGCCTACGAGCAGTACTTC. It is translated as CASRWGGGAYEQYF.

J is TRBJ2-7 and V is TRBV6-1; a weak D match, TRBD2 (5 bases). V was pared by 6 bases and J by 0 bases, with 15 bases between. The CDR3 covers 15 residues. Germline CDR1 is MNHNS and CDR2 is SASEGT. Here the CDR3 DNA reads TGTGCCAGCAGCTCGCCCCGGGATTACTCCTACGAGCAGTACTTC. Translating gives CASSSPRDYSYEQYF.

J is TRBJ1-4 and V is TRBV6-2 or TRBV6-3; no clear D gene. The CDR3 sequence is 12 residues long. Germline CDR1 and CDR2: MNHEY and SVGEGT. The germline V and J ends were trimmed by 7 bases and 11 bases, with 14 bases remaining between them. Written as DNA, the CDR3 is TGTGCCAGCACCGACCCTTCCGGGAAACTGTTTTTT. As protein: CASTDPSGKLFF.

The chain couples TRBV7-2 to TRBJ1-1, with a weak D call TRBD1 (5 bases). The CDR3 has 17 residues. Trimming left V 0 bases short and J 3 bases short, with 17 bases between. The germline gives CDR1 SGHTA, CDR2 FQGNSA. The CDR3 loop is CASSLAGRVRRDTEAFF. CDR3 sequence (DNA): TGTGCCAGCAGCTTAGCGGGCAGGGTGAGGCGGGACACTGAAGCTTTCTTT. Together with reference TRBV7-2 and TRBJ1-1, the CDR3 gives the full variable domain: GAGVSQSPSNKVTEKGKDVELRCDPISGHTALYWYRQSLGQGLEFLIYFQGNSAPDKSGLPSDRFSAERTGGSVSTLTIQRTQQEDSAVYLCASSLAGRVRRDTEAFFGQGTRLTVV.

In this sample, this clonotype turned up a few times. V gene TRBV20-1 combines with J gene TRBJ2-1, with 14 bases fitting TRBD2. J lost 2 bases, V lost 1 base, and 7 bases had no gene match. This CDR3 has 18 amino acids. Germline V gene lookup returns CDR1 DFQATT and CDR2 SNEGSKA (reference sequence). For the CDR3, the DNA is TGCAGTGCTAGAGTAAGGACTAGCGGGGGGAGGGCCTACAATGAGCAGTTCTTC. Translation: CSARVRTSGGRAYNEQFF.

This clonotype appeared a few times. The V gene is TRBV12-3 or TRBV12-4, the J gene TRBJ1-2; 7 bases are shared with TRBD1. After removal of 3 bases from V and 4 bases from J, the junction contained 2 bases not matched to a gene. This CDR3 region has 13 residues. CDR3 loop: CASSFRDSYGYTF. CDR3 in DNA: TGTGCCAGCAGTTTCCGGGACAGCTATGGCTACACCTTC.

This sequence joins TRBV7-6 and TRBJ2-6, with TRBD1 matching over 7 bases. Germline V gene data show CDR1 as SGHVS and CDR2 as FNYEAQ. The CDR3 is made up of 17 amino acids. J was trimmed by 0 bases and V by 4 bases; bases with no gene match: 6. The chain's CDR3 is CASSSQGQFSGANVLTF. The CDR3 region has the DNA TGTGCCAGCAGCTCCCAGGGACAGTTCTCTGGGGCCAACGTCCTGACTTTC.